The 19 T cell receptor beta chains reported below all come from one sample, sequenced in a study of T cells after yellow fever vaccination. From the 5' RACE reads, TCRdb called clonotypes with MiXCR, one entry per CDR3 protein. The sample carries 250,000 or so distinct CDR3 sequences, about 7% recorded once. Sequences were derived from CD4+ T cells sorted from PBMCs, sampled on the day of the yellow fever booster vaccination. Receptor source: a man younger than 40 who received the YFV17D yellow fever vaccine.

This rearrangement joins TRBV6-2 or TRBV6-3 to TRBJ2-1; no firm D call. Trimming cost V 6 bases and J 4 bases, with 19 bases left between them. The CDR3 has 16 amino acids. Germline CDR1 MNHEY, CDR2 SVGEGT. The CDR3 nucleotides are TGTGCCAGCAGAAGCTTCCGTGGCGGAAATTACAATGAGCAGTTCTTC. This translates into CASRSFRGGNYNEQFF.

A word on this clonotype: Germline and junction disagree at one end, which may indicate a read error. The chain combines TRBV20-1 with TRBJ1-5; a possible D gene is TRBD1 (5 bases). Germline CDR1 reads DFQATT; CDR2 reads SNEGSKA (reference sequence). This CDR3 comprises 14 residues. The DNA of the CDR3 is TGCAGTGCTAGTACAGGAATTAGCAAGCAGCCCCAGCATTTT. Its translation is CSASTGISKQPQHF.

This clonotype was counted between two and nine times. As DNA, the CDR3 is TGTGCCAGCAGCTTAGCGCGGTGGAGAGAGCAGTTCTTC. Its protein product is CASSLARWREQFF. The rearrangement links TRBV7-2 to TRBJ2-1; D is undetermined. This CDR3 is 13 amino acids long. CDR1 and CDR2 from the germline V gene are SGHTA and FQGNSA. With 0 bases removed from V and 10 bases from J, the gap between germline ends came to 10 bases.

The chain employs TRBV20-1 and TRBJ2-5; D remains unclear. The V end was cut by 2 bases, the J end by 2 bases, with 6 bases between. Germline CDR1 reads DFQATT; CDR2 reads SNEGSKA (reference sequence). The CDR3 spans 12 residues. The CDR3 reads CSARTDQETQYF. In DNA, the CDR3 is TGCAGTGCTAGAACAGATCAAGAGACCCAGTACTTC.

The chain links TRBV27 to TRBJ2-3, with D possibly being TRBD1 (5 bases). The V gene's germline CDR1 is MNHEY and CDR2 SMNVEV (reference sequence). V dropped 0 bases and J dropped 0 bases, with 10 bases sitting between them. The CDR3 totals 16 residues. Here the CDR3 DNA reads TGTGCCAGCAGTTTATCCTGGGGCACTAGCACAGATACGCAGTATTTT. The encoded protein is CASSLSWGTSTDTQYF.

This clonotype has ten or more counts. The V and J genes are TRBV18 and TRBJ2-3; the match to TRBD2 covers 8 bases. The CDR3 is 15 amino acids. The germline gives CDR1 KGHSH, CDR2 LQKENI. V was clipped by 4 bases and J by 0 bases; unmatched bases: 3. As DNA, the CDR3 is TGTGCCAGCTCACGGTCTAGCGGGAGCACAGATACGCAGTATTTT. It is translated as CASSRSSGSTDTQYF.

The gene calls are TRBV11-2 and TRBJ2-3; TRBD2 matches 15 bases. The CDR3 spans 18 residues. CDR1 and CDR2 from the germline V gene are SGHAT and FQNNGV. V was clipped by 3 bases and J by 6 bases; unmatched bases: 10. CDR3 DNA sequence: TGTGCCAGCAGCTTGAGGACTAGCGGGAGGGCCGGCTTCGATACGCAGTATTTT. This codes for CASSLRTSGRAGFDTQYF.

Ten or more counts support this clonotype. The gene calls are TRBV7-6 and TRBJ2-6; D is possibly TRBD1 (5 bases). This CDR3 comprises 16 residues. Germline loops: CDR1 SGHVS, CDR2 FNYEAQ. V lost 4 bases and J 0 bases, leaving 10 bases between the germline ends. The CDR3, as DNA: TGTGCCAGCAGCTCGGACACTTTCTCTGGGGCCAACGTCCTGACTTTC. Protein: CASSSDTFSGANVLTF.

The V gene is TRBV5-4, the J gene TRBJ2-5, with 7 bases fitting TRBD2. CDR3 size: 16 residues. From germline, CDR1 is SGHNT and CDR2 YYREEE (reference sequence). The V gene end was trimmed by 1 base and the J gene end by 0 bases; junction bases not matched to a gene: 6. CDR3 in DNA: TGTGCCAGCAGCTTGACCGCGGGAGCGAACCAAGAGACCCAGTACTTC. It specifies CASSLTAGANQETQYF.

Only a few counts were recorded for this clonotype. The V gene is TRBV7-9, the J gene TRBJ2-3; D is possibly TRBD1 (6 bases). Germline CDR1 SEHNR, CDR2 FQNEAQ (reference sequence). This CDR3 contains 12 residues. V was clipped by 5 bases and J by 6 bases, with 9 bases between them. The CDR3 bases are TGTGCCAGCAGCCACAGGGAGGATACGCAGTATTTT. It yields the protein CASSHREDTQYF.

In its sample, this clonotype was seen a few times. This chain connects TRBV18 to TRBJ2-5; D is undetermined. V lost 1 base, J lost 3 bases, and 12 bases lay in between. The germline CDR1 and CDR2 sequences are KGHSH and LQKENI. This CDR3 contains 15 residues. The CDR3 region is CASSPRVTAEETQYF. As DNA, the CDR3 is TGTGCCAGCTCACCACGCGTAACTGCAGAAGAGACCCAGTACTTC.

This clonotype was picked up a small number of times. The rearrangement links TRBV3-1 to TRBJ2-7; D uncertain. Germline V gene lookup returns CDR1 LGHDT and CDR2 YNNKEL (reference sequence). Trimming left V 0 bases short and J 0 bases short, with 6 bases between. The CDR3 extends over 14 amino acids. The DNA of the CDR3 is TGTGCCAGCAGCCAAGAGTGGCCCTCCTACGAGCAGTACTTC. Encoded protein: CASSQEWPSYEQYF.

For this clonotype: A much more abundant neighbour one base away suggests this may be a read error. The J gene is TRBJ2-3, the V gene TRBV18, with D uncertain. CDR1 KGHSH and CDR2 LQKENI come from the germline V gene. This CDR3 is built from 11 residues. Here the CDR3 reads CAISSTDTQYF. DNA for the CDR3: TGTGCCATCTCATCCACAGATACGCAGTATTTT. The full variable domain, rest sourced from reference TRBV18 and TRBJ2-3, is NAGVMQNPRHLVRRRGQEARLRCSPMKGHSHVYWYRQLPEEGLKFMVYLQKENIIDESGMPKERFSAEFPKEGPSILRIQQVVRGDSAAYFCAISSTDTQYFGPGTRLTVL.

About this clonotype: A much more abundant neighbour one base away suggests this may be a read error. In DNA form, the CDR3 reads TGTGCCAGCACCCATTCCGCACGGGGACCAGCGGTCCAAGAGACCCAGTACTTC. Encoded protein: CASTHSARGPAVQETQYF. This chain links TRBV12-3 or TRBV12-4 with TRBJ2-5, with D perhaps being TRBD1 or TRBD2 (5 bases each). V was cut by 7 bases and J by 1 base, with 25 bases left in between. CDR3 size: 18 residues.

The rearrangement uses TRBV19 and TRBJ2-5; D gene ambiguous. Germline V gene lookup returns CDR1 LNHDA and CDR2 SQIVND (reference sequence). The CDR3 is 12 residues long. Trimming stripped 3 bases from V and 5 bases from J, with 7 bases between. The CDR3 coding sequence is TGTGCCAGTAGTATGAGGATGGAGACCCAGTACTTC. Encoded protein: CASSMRMETQYF.

This clonotype was recorded many times. J is TRBJ2-5 and V is TRBV18; D is uncertain. Trimming took 6 bases from V and 3 from J, leaving 20 bases between them. Germline CDR1 KGHSH, CDR2 LQKENI. There are 16 residues in the CDR3. This CDR3 reads CASSINAGRIKETQYF. DNA of the CDR3: TGTGCCAGCTCGATAAACGCCGGACGGATTAAAGAGACCCAGTACTTC.

Only a few counts were recorded for this clonotype. The CDR3 loop reads CASSLSGEDIQYF. In DNA form, the CDR3 reads TGCGCCAGCAGCTTGTCAGGGGAGGACATTCAGTACTTC. This chain links TRBV5-1 with TRBJ2-4, with D perhaps assigned TRBD1 or TRBD2 (6 bases each). V lost 1 base, J lost 8 bases, and 10 bases lay in between. Germline assignment: CDR1 SGHRS and CDR2 YFSETQ. The CDR3 has 13 residues.

The chain uses TRBV11-3 and TRBJ2-5, with D tentatively TRBD1 (6 bases). Trimming stripped 2 bases from V and 2 bases from J, with 12 bases between. CDR3 length equals 15 residues. Germline V gives CDR1 SGHNT, CDR2 YENEEA. This CDR3 is CASSLSFGQQETQYF. CDR3 DNA sequence: TGTGCCAGCAGCTTAAGCTTTGGACAGCAAGAGACCCAGTACTTC.

This clonotype was picked up many times. The chain employs TRBV9 and TRBJ2-1; 7 bases fit TRBD2. This CDR3 is built from 14 residues. Germline CDR1 is SGDLS and CDR2 is YYNGEE. V lost 4 bases and J lost 7; bases outside the gene matches: 8. The CDR3 DNA is TGTGCCAGCAGCCGGGGAGGGGAGCGGAATGAGCAGTTCTTC. Its translation: CASSRGGERNEQFF.